This T cell receptor (beta chain) was captured by sequencing in a study of blood T cell repertoires in COVID-19. Germline loops: CDR1 MNHEY, CDR2 SVGAGI. With 0 bases removed from V and 2 bases from J, the gap between germline ends came to 9 bases. This CDR3 region has 15 residues. This clone was found once. In the original analysis: Using reference gene primer amplification, nucleated cell counts were estimated. Only in-frame clones appear in the TCRdb table, and some are missing; sequencing was by immunoSEQ multiplex PCR. V and J calls and clone size follow that table, whereas D and trimming were derived from the DNA. Of fewer than 90,000 clones listed, around nine tenths are singletons.

Sequenced: peripheral blood. The chain recombines TRBV6-5 with TRBJ2-3; D may be TRBD1 (5 bases). This sequence was found in a human donor in a cohort sampled during active COVID-19. DNA of the CDR3: TGTGCCAGCAGTTACTCGACAGTCGACACAGATACGCAGTATTTT. Amino acids: CASSYSTVDTDTQYF.